The sample holds a few counts of the clone carrying this T cell receptor beta chain. No antigen is known for it. The data derive from a study of beta chain features in type 1 diabetes. Expressed TCRB transcripts were sequenced because the isolated RNA had all been reverse transcribed beforehand. The method was immunoSEQ multiplex PCR; TCRdb's version includes in-frame clones alone and lacks a portion of them. The profile shows hundreds of thousands of clones, roughly a tenth of them singletons. Study-level points and caveats: TCRB CDR3s from Type 1 diabetes patients were moderately but significantly shorter in all four CD4+ subsets. Researchers reported that naive, central memory and Treg TCRB repertoires appeared more similar in patients than in healthy donors.

The length of the CDR3 is 13 residues. The germline V and J ends were trimmed by 7 bases and 6 bases, with 12 bases remaining between them. Germline-derived CDR1 and CDR2 are SNHLY and FYNNEI. On average, the one heparinised blood draw given by each donor was about 116 mL. Naive, central memory, regulatory and stem cell-like memory cells within the CD4+ compartment were sorted using CD45RO/CCR7/CD25/CD127/CD95/CD27. Sequenced material: naive CD4+ T cells from blood. This TCR was sampled from a man between 25 and 39 years old with type 1 diabetes. The chain recombines TRBV2 with TRBJ2-2, with a tentative D call TRBD2 (5 bases). CDR3 DNA sequence: TGTGCCAGCACTGCGAGGGTTTCCGGGGAGCTGTTTTTT. Translation: CASTARVSGELFF.